This entry lists 26 T cell receptor beta chains sequenced from one sample in a study of T-cell memory formation after mild COVID-19. One entry per CDR3 protein results from TCRdb running MiXCR on the 5' RACE reads. The sample yields 350,000 or so distinct CDR3 sequences, 21% seen once. Sequences were obtained from PBMCs or a T cell subset sorted from them (not recorded which). The receptors derive from an adult woman who had mild COVID-19 (a few samples of this study predate the infection). Cell type and time point are not known.

The CDR3 reads CASSPMLLGTTDTQYF. For the CDR3, the DNA is TGTGCCAGCAGCCCGATGCTCCTTGGAACAACAGATACGCAGTATTTT. The V call is TRBV7-8, the J call TRBJ2-3; D gene ambiguous. The CDR3 is 16 residues long. Germline V gene data show CDR1 as SGHVS and CDR2 as FQNEAQ. The V gene lost 5 bases and the J gene lost 3 bases, with 18 bases spanning the gap. Full variable domain (remainder filled in from reference TRBV7-8 and TRBJ2-3): GAGVSQSPRYKVAKRGQDVALRCDPISGHVSLFWYQQALGQGPEFLTYFQNEAQLDKSGLPSDRFFAERPEGSVSTLKIQRTQQEDSAVYLCASSPMLLGTTDTQYFGPGTRLTVL.

V is TRBV9 and J is TRBJ2-7, with D possibly TRBD1 on 5 matching bases. The length of the CDR3 is 15 residues. V dropped 0 bases and J dropped 0 bases, with 10 bases sitting between them. Germline CDR1 SGDLS, CDR2 YYNGEE. CDR3 bases: TGTGCCAGCAGCGTAGGTGACAGTACCTCCTACGAGCAGTACTTC. Amino acid sequence: CASSVGDSTSYEQYF.

This clonotype has just a few counts. It is likely a read error, because the conserved phenylalanine at the end of the CDR3 is missing. The rearrangement links TRBV18 to TRBJ2-7, with 10 bases that match TRBD1. CDR1 KGHSH and CDR2 LQKENI come from the germline V gene. V lost 2 bases, J lost 9 bases, and 7 bases stayed unmatched. The CDR3 covers 14 residues. The CDR3 DNA follows: TGTGCCAGCTCACCATCGACAGGGGGCTATGGGCAGTACATC. It codes for CASSPSTGGYGQYI.

This sequence joins TRBV21-1 and TRBJ2-2; the D segment call TRBD1 is taken from the table without a DNA check. TRBV21-1 is a documented pseudogene. The CDR3 length is 14 residues. The CDR3 loop reads CASLQGRRPGELFF. The CDR3 DNA sequence: TGTGCCAGCTTACAGGGCCGGCGACCCGGGGAGCTGTTTTTT.

The V call is TRBV3-1, the J call TRBJ2-1, with TRBD2 identical over 8 bases. V lost 4 bases, J lost 4 bases, and 6 bases stayed unmatched. The CDR3 totals 15 residues. Germline CDR1 is LGHDT and CDR2 is YNNKEL (reference sequence). The CDR3 is CASSPSSGSYNEQFF. The CDR3 DNA reads as TGTGCCAGCAGCCCCTCTAGCGGGTCATACAATGAGCAGTTCTTC.

This clonotype was detected only a few times. V usage is TRBV7-9 and J usage is TRBJ2-4; possibly TRBD1 for D (6 bases). Germline values: CDR1 SEHNR, CDR2 FQNEAQ (reference sequence). The V end was cut by 1 base, the J end by 6 bases, with 10 bases between. The CDR3 length is 14 residues. The DNA of the CDR3 is TGTGCCAGCAGCTTAGGATCCAGGGGAAACATTCAGTACTTC. Translation: CASSLGSRGNIQYF.

V usage is TRBV4-2 and J usage is TRBJ2-5; the D is unclear. From germline, CDR1 is LGHNA and CDR2 YNFKEQ. CDR3 size: 15 residues. Trimming stripped 1 base from V and 2 bases from J, with 11 bases between. The CDR3 bases are TGTGCCAGCAGCCAAGGGCAGGTCAGACAAGAGACCCAGTACTTC. Translated: CASSQGQVRQETQYF.

Note on this clonotype: One junction end does not reproduce the germline sequence, and a read error may be involved. The chain has TRBV5-1 and TRBJ2-7; D is possibly TRBD1 (5 bases). The CDR3 runs to 15 residues. Germline CDR1 reads SGHRS; CDR2 reads YFSETQ. Here the CDR3 reads CASSLDGASAYEQHF. As DNA, the CDR3 is TGCGCCAGCAGCTTGGATGGGGCGTCGGCCTACGAGCAGCACTTC.

J is TRBJ2-2 and V is TRBV27, with D possibly TRBD2 on 5 matching bases. Trimming stripped 3 bases from V and 7 bases from J, with 12 bases between. CDR1 and CDR2 from the germline V gene are MNHEY and SMNVEV (reference sequence). The CDR3 runs 14 residues. The CDR3 is CASSFLRGDGELFF. CDR3 DNA sequence: TGTGCCAGCAGTTTCCTCCGGGGAGACGGGGAGCTGTTTTTT.

This clonotype was seen only a few times. Relative to the germline gene, one junction end is altered; a read error may explain this. This chain links TRBV20-1 with TRBJ1-1, with no clear D. The CDR3 contains 13 residues. Germline V lookup: CDR1 DFQATT, CDR2 SNEGSKA (reference sequence). CDR3 sequence: CSPRTPTNTEAFF. The DNA for the CDR3 is TGCAGTCCTAGAACACCTACGAACACTGAAGCTTTCTTT.

This chain joins TRBV27 and TRBJ2-7; the D gene is possibly TRBD1 (6 bases). Deletions cut 7 bases from V and 2 bases from J, with 15 bases between. This CDR3 is built from 14 residues. Germline V gives CDR1 MNHEY, CDR2 SMNVEV (reference sequence). CDR3: CASKNGTPPYEQYF. CDR3 DNA: TGTGCCAGCAAGAACGGGACACCTCCCTACGAGCAGTACTTC.

The gene calls are TRBV4-2 and TRBJ2-1; D gene ambiguous. The CDR3 has 15 amino acids. Per the germline V gene, CDR1 is LGHNA and CDR2 is YNFKEQ. Trimming pared 4 bases from V and 1 base from J, leaving 11 bases between. The CDR3 protein is CASSLLASSYNEQFF. The CDR3, as DNA: TGTGCCAGCAGCCTTTTGGCTAGTTCCTACAATGAGCAGTTCTTC.

The sample holds a few counts of this clonotype. Compared with germline, one end of the junction differs, possibly owing to a read error. The chain joins TRBV11-2 to TRBJ2-2; no definite D call. This CDR3 has 13 amino acids. Germline-derived CDR1 and CDR2 are SGHAT and FQNNGV. CDR3 DNA: TGTGCCACCAGCGCGACGAACACCGGGGAGCTGTTTTTT. Its protein product is CATSATNTGELFF.

This clonotype was seen only a few times. The genes are TRBV7-2 and TRBJ2-6; TRBD1 matches 9 bases. The germline V gene has CDR1 SGHTA and CDR2 FQGNSA. Trimming cost V 3 bases and J 4 bases; bases outside gene matches: 7. The CDR3 has 17 residues. CDR3 in DNA: TGTGCCAGCAGCTTTCGGGACAGGGTATCCGGGGCCAACGTCCTGACTTTC. It encodes CASSFRDRVSGANVLTF.

This clonotype was found a few times. This chain uses TRBV4-3 with TRBJ2-3; no clear D. Germline-derived CDR1 and CDR2 are LGHNA and YSLEER. Trimming stripped 0 bases from V and 2 bases from J, with 6 bases between. The CDR3 extends over 14 amino acids. CDR3 residues: CASSQDQVTDTQYF. The CDR3 DNA follows: TGCGCCAGCAGCCAAGATCAGGTCACAGATACGCAGTATTTT.

The chain carries TRBV12-3 or TRBV12-4 and TRBJ1-1, with TRBD1 as a possible D gene (6 bases). Trimming took 4 bases from V and 1 from J, leaving 13 bases between them. The CDR3 is 15 amino acids. The CDR3 spells CASSSNSRGNTEAFF. In DNA form, the CDR3 reads TGTGCCAGCAGTTCAAATAGCAGGGGGAACACTGAAGCTTTCTTT.

The V and J genes are TRBV10-3 and TRBJ2-3, with a weak D call TRBD1 (5 bases). V was cut by 2 bases and J by 4 bases, with 10 bases left in between. Germline V gene lookup returns CDR1 ENHRY and CDR2 SYGVKD. The CDR3 is 14 amino acids. CDR3 amino acids: CAISEIQGPDTQYF. DNA for the CDR3: TGTGCCATCAGTGAGATTCAGGGCCCAGATACGCAGTATTTT.

The chain uses TRBV2 and TRBJ1-2; tentative D call: TRBD1 (5 bases). Germline CDR1 is SNHLY and CDR2 is FYNNEI. Trimming took 4 bases from V and 6 from J, leaving 12 bases between them. The CDR3 covers 13 residues. The CDR3 nucleotides read TGTGCCAGCAGTGTTAAAATGACAGATGGCTACACCTTC. As protein: CASSVKMTDGYTF.

V and J are TRBV11-2 and TRBJ2-1, with 12 bases aligning to TRBD2. V lost 5 bases to trimming and J lost 10 bases; unmatched junction nucleotides: 9. CDR1 and CDR2 (germline): SGHAT, FQNNGV. The CDR3 sequence is 15 residues long. CDR3 amino acids: CASSVTLAGGLEQFF. The CDR3, as DNA: TGTGCCAGCAGCGTTACTCTAGCGGGAGGGTTAGAGCAGTTCTTC.

The V call is TRBV11-3, the J call TRBJ2-1; 10 nucleotides match TRBD2. This CDR3 is 15 amino acids long. The V and J ends lost 2 bases and 8 bases, in that order; junction bases with no gene match: 6. The germline V gene has CDR1 SGHNT and CDR2 YENEEA. This CDR3 reads CASSLTSGTGDEQFF. CDR3 coding DNA: TGTGCCAGCAGCTTAACTAGCGGGACGGGCGATGAGCAGTTCTTC.

The chain uses TRBV2 and TRBJ2-1; 11 positions match TRBD2. In germline, CDR1 is SNHLY, CDR2 FYNNEI. The CDR3 loop spans 15 amino acids. With V trimmed by 6 bases and J by 4 bases, 5 bases remained unmatched. This chain's CDR3 is CASSPGLAVYNEQFF. CDR3 in DNA: TGTGCCAGCAGCCCGGGACTAGCGGTTTACAATGAGCAGTTCTTC.

The chain links TRBV12-3 or TRBV12-4 to TRBJ1-2; 10 bases fit TRBD1. This CDR3 spans 14 amino acids. Trimming at V came to 6 bases and at J to 7 bases, leaving 8 bases not matched to a gene. CDR3: CASRGQGRGGGYTF. In nucleotides, the CDR3 is TGTGCCAGCAGGGGACAGGGGCGAGGGGGTGGCTACACCTTC.

The chain has TRBV5-6 and TRBJ1-1, with no clear D. Trimming cost V 4 bases and J 5 bases, with 15 bases left between them. Germline V lookup: CDR1 SGHDT, CDR2 YYEEEE. The CDR3 has 14 amino acids. In DNA, the CDR3 is TGTGCCAGCAGCACTAGAGGGCAGGAGACTGAAGCTTTCTTT. The encoded protein is CASSTRGQETEAFF.

The sample holds a few counts of this clonotype. The CDR3 DNA reads TGTGCCAGCAGCGAGGGAAGCGGGAGGTCCTACGAGCAGTACTTC. It translates to CASSEGSGRSYEQYF. The chain links TRBV5-4 to TRBJ2-7; 9 bases are shared with TRBD2. This CDR3 has 15 residues. V dropped 4 bases and J dropped 1; count of bases not matched to a gene: 6. CDR1 and CDR2 (germline): SGHNT, YYREEE (reference sequence).

This clonotype came up a few times. This chain joins TRBV5-1 and TRBJ2-3; 13 bases align to TRBD2. V gave up 5 bases and J gave up 5 bases; unmatched junction bases: 8. Germline CDR1 reads SGHRS; CDR2 reads YFSETQ. This CDR3 spans 16 amino acids. The CDR3 nucleotides are TGCGCCAGCAGTCCGACTAGCGGGGGGCCACGAGATACGCAGTATTTT. As protein: CASSPTSGGPRDTQYF.

This chain joins TRBV3-1 and TRBJ2-7; 7 positions match TRBD1. Per the germline V gene, CDR1 is LGHDT and CDR2 is YNNKEL (reference sequence). The CDR3 totals 13 residues. Unmatched junction bases numbered 5, after V lost 5 bases and J lost 4 bases. The CDR3 reads CASSWGQRYEQYF. CDR3 DNA: TGTGCCAGCAGCTGGGGACAGAGGTACGAGCAGTACTTC.